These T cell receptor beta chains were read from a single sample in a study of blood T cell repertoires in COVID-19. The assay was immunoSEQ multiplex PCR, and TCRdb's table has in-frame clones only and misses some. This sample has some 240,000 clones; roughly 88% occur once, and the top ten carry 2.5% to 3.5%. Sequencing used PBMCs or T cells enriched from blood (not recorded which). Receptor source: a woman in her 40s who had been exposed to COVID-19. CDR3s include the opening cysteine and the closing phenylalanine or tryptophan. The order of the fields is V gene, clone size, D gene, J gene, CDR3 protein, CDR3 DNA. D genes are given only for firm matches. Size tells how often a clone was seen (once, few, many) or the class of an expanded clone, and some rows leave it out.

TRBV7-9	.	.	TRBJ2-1	CASSLSGLPQEFF	TGTGCCAGCAGCTTAAGCGGACTCCCTCAGGAGTTCTTC
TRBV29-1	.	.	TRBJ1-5	CSVSPGVANQPQHF	TGCAGCGTTTCCCCAGGGGTGGCTAATCAGCCCCAGCATTTT
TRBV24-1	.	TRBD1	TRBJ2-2	CATSDPVRQGNTGELFF	TGTGCCACCAGTGACCCGGTACGACAGGGGAACACCGGGGAGCTGTTTTTT
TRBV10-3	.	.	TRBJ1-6	CAISVTGESLHF	TGTGCCATCAGTGTTACCGGGGAGTCCCTCCACTTT
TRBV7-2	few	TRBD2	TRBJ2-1	CASSFSSGGPYNEQFF	TGTGCCAGCAGCTTCTCTAGCGGGGGGCCCTACAATGAGCAGTTCTTC
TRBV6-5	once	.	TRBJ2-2	CASSYRTGELFF	TGTGCCAGCAGTTACCGGACCGGGGAGCTGTTTTTT
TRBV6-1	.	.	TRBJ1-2	CASSERATARGYTF	TGTGCCAGCAGTGAACGGGCGACAGCGCGTGGCTACACCTTC
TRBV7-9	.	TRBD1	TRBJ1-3	CASSLVLGQGRNTIYF	TGTGCCAGCAGCTTAGTCTTGGGACAGGGGAGAAACACCATATATTTT
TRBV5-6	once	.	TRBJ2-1	CASSLGPGLFF	TGTGCCAGCAGCCTGGGCCCAGGACTGTTCTTC
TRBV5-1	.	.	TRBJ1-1	CASSFKGQQAVNTEAFF	TGCGCCAGCAGCTTCAAAGGCCAGCAGGCAGTGAACACTGAAGCTTTCTTT
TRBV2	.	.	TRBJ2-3	CASSAQLLQDTQYF	TGTGCCAGCAGTGCTCAACTCCTCCAAGATACGCAGTATTTT
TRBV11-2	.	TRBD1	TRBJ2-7	CASRRGQGAPYEQYF	TGTGCCAGCAGACGTGGACAGGGGGCCCCCTACGAGCAGTACTTC
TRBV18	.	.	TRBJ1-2	CASSPPGEGYTF	TGTGCCAGCTCACCCCCAGGGGAGGGCTACACCTTC
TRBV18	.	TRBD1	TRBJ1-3	CASSPGQSSGNTIYF	TGTGCCAGCTCACCGGGACAGAGCTCTGGAAACACCATATATTTT
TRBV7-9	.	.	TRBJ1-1	CASSLDRKPFF	TGTGCCAGCAGCTTAGACAGAAAGCCTTTCTTT
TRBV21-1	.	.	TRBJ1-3	CASSPRGPVLSGNTIYF	TGTGCCAGCAGCCCCAGGGGGCCCGTCCTCTCTGGAAACACCATATATTTT
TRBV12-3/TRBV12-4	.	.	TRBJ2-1	CASRRQWGEVF	TGTGCCAGCAGGCGTCAGTGGGGGGAGGTCTTC
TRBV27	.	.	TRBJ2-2	CASSPRGTIGAGELFF	TGTGCCAGCAGTCCACGGGGTACAATCGGTGCCGGGGAGCTGTTTTTT
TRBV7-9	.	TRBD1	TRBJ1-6	CASSWVGGDSPLHF	TGTGCCAGCAGCTGGGTAGGGGGCGATTCACCCCTCCACTTT
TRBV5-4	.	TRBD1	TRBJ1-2	CASSSDRGLSGYTF	TGTGCCAGCAGCTCGGACAGGGGGCTATCTGGCTACACCTTC
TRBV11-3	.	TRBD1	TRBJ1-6	CASSPDRGNSPLHF	TGTGCCAGCAGCCCGGACAGGGGAAATTCACCCCTCCACTTT
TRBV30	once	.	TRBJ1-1	CAWSPTYHTEAFF	TGTGCCTGGAGTCCCACTTATCACACTGAAGCTTTCTTT
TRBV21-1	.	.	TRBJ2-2	CASSKAETGLKFTGELFF	TGTGCCAGCAGCAAAGCGGAGACAGGGTTGAAGTTCACCGGGGAGCTGTTTTTT
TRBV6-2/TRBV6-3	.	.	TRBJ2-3	CASSYDGSTDTQYF	TGTGCCAGCAGTTACGACGGGAGCACAGATACGCAGTATTTT
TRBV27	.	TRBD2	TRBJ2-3	CASTSWGGTDTQYF	TGTGCCAGCACCTCATGGGGGGGTACAGATACGCAGTATTTT
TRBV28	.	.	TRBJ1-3	CASRKEIHHIYF	TGTGCCAGCAGAAAGGAGATTCACCACATATATTTT
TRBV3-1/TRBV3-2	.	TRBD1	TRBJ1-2	CASSQARARQGLFYGYTF	TGTGCCAGCAGCCAAGCACGTGCCAGACAGGGCTTATTCTATGGCTACACCTTC
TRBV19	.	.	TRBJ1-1	CASRYGGLATEAFF	TGTGCCAGTAGGTATGGAGGTTTAGCCACTGAAGCTTTCTTT
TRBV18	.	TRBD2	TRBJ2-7	CASSPGLAASSYEQYF	TGTGCCAGCTCACCCGGACTAGCGGCAAGCTCCTACGAGCAGTACTTC
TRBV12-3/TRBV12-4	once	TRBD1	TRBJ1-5	CASSPGQGPTKHF	TGTGCCAGCAGTCCGGGACAGGGTCCCACCAAGCATTTT
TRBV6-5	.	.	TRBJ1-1	CASTTTGRHTEAFF	TGTGCCAGCACCACGACAGGACGGCATACCGAAGCTTTCTTT
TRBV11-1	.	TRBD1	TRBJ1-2	CASSLETGADGYTF	TGTGCCAGCAGCTTAGAGACAGGGGCCGACGGCTACACCTTC
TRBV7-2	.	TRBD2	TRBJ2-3	CASSRTAAGASPDTQYF	TGTGCCAGCAGCCGGACTGCGGCGGGAGCTTCCCCAGATACGCAGTATTTT
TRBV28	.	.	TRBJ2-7	CASLGTYSYEQYF	TGTGCCAGCCTCGGGACTTACTCCTACGAGCAGTACTTC
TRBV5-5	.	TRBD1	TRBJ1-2	CASSFQGAVFDGYTF	TGTGCCAGCAGCTTTCAGGGGGCGGTTTTCGATGGCTACACCTTC
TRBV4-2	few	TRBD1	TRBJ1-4	CASSQPQGDKGKLFF	TGTGCCAGCAGCCAACCACAGGGGGATAAAGGAAAACTGTTTTTT
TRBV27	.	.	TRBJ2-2	CASSSRVWDTGELFF	TGTGCCAGCAGTTCCAGGGTGTGGGACACCGGGGAGCTGTTTTTT
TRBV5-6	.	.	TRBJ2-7	CASSLTGNPYEQYF	TGTGCCAGCAGCTTGACAGGAAATCCCTACGAGCAGTACTTC
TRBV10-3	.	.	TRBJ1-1	CAIRGDKTRGAFF	TGTGCCATCAGGGGGGACAAAACGAGGGGAGCTTTCTTT
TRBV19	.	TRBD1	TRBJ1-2	CASSDGTGGAVAYGYTF	TGTGCCAGTAGTGACGGGACAGGGGGCGCCGTGGCCTATGGCTACACCTTC
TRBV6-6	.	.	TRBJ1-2	CASSYGGYYGYTF	TGTGCCAGCAGTTACGGCGGTTACTATGGCTACACCTTC
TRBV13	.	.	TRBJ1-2	CASSFQGIYGYTF	TGTGCCAGCAGCTTTCAGGGGATCTATGGCTACACCTTC
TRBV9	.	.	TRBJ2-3	CASTAVPGTQYF	TGTGCCAGCACCGCTGTCCCCGGTACGCAGTATTTT
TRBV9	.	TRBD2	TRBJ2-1	CASSGVAGGPVEQFF	TGTGCCAGCAGCGGAGTAGCGGGGGGGCCGGTTGAGCAGTTCTTC
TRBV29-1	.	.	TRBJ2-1	CSVEDPGGDYNEQFF	TGCAGCGTTGAAGATCCTGGGGGCGACTACAATGAGCAGTTCTTC
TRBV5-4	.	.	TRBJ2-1	CASSLGGLGGNEQFF	TGTGCCAGCAGCTTGGGCGGTCTAGGGGGTAATGAGCAGTTCTTC